Shown below are 18 T cell receptor beta chains from a single sample sequenced in a study of blood T cell repertoires in COVID-19. Profiling relied on immunoSEQ multiplex PCR, and the TCRdb table lists in-frame clones only, not all of them. The sample has 98,000 or so clones, 80% to 90% seen once; the top ten hold over 12%. The sample was peripheral blood. Receptor source: a man aged 45-65 years with acute or convalescent COVID-19.

The rearrangement joins TRBV5-1 to TRBJ2-4; TRBD1 might be the D (6 bases). Per the germline V gene, CDR1 is SGHRS and CDR2 is YFSETQ. Deletions cut 4 bases from V and 1 base from J, with 9 bases between. The CDR3 sequence is 14 residues long. CDR3 residues: CASSPQGAKNIQYF. CDR3 nucleotide sequence: TGCGCCAGCAGCCCTCAGGGGGCCAAAAACATTCAGTACTTC.

This chain connects TRBV9 to TRBJ2-5, with D perhaps TRBD1 (6 bases). The CDR3 totals 12 residues. Trimming pared 4 bases from V and 9 bases from J, leaving 13 bases between. CDR1 is SGDLS, CDR2 YYNGEE, per germline. The CDR3 sequence: CASSSPGVAQYF. The CDR3 bases are TGTGCCAGCAGCTCCCCAGGGGTGGCCCAGTACTTC.

The CDR3 is CASSPEAGVNEQFF. Written as DNA, the CDR3 is TGTGCCAGCAGCCCCGAGGCGGGAGTGAATGAGCAGTTCTTC. The V and J genes are TRBV7-9 and TRBJ2-1; 7 bases line up with TRBD2. Losses at the gene ends were 5 bases for V and 7 bases for J; bases not matched to a gene: 8. CDR1 SEHNR and CDR2 FQNEAQ come from the germline V gene (reference sequence). The CDR3 runs to 14 residues.

This chain links TRBV27 with TRBJ2-1; tentative D call: TRBD2 (6 bases). Germline V lookup: CDR1 MNHEY, CDR2 SMNVEV (reference sequence). V lost 6 bases to trimming and J lost 8 bases, with 17 bases between them. The CDR3 consists of 14 residues. The DNA for the CDR3 is TGTGCCAGCAGACCTTTCGGGGGTAGGGATGAGCAGTTCTTC. It yields the protein CASRPFGGRDEQFF.

CDR3: CASSSQKNIQYF. CDR3 DNA: TGTGCCAGCAGCTCACAGAAAAACATTCAGTACTTC. V is TRBV11-2 and J is TRBJ2-4; D remains unclear. The CDR3 loop spans 12 amino acids. From germline, CDR1 is SGHAT and CDR2 FQNNGV. V was trimmed by 4 bases and J by 4 bases, leaving 5 bases between them. The full variable domain, its missing parts supplied by reference TRBV11-2 and TRBJ2-4, is EAGVAQSPRYKIIEKRQSVAFWCNPISGHATLYWYQQILGQGPKLLIQFQNNGVVDDSQLPKDRFSAERLKGVDSTLKIQPAKLEDSAVYLCASSSQKNIQYFGAGTRLSVL.

The chain carries TRBV5-1 and TRBJ2-6; TRBD1 matches at 9 bases. The J segment lost 2 bases and the V segment lost 3 bases, leaving 9 bases of the junction unmatched. CDR1 and CDR2 from the germline V gene are SGHRS and YFSETQ. This CDR3 has 18 residues. CDR3 amino acids: CASSSRDRGFTGANVLTF. The CDR3 DNA is TGCGCCAGCAGCTCCCGAGACAGGGGGTTCACTGGGGCCAACGTCCTGACTTTC.

The V call is TRBV29-1, the J call TRBJ2-1, with TRBD2 matching over 11 bases. With 7 bases clipped from V and 7 bases from J, the junction kept 9 bases outside the gene matches. The CDR3 covers 14 residues. Looked up from germline, CDR1 is SQVTM and CDR2 is ANQGSEA. The CDR3 region is CSGGLAGPGNEQFF. The CDR3 DNA reads TGCAGCGGTGGACTAGCGGGTCCAGGGAATGAGCAGTTCTTC.

This chain joins TRBV2 and TRBJ1-5; 7 bases map to TRBD1. The V gene's germline CDR1 is SNHLY and CDR2 FYNNEI. The CDR3 totals 16 residues. Unmatched junction bases numbered 9, after V lost 2 bases and J lost 5 bases. The CDR3 bases are TGTGCCAGCAGTGAACATCGTCAGGGGGTCCATCAGCCCCAGCATTTT. As protein: CASSEHRQGVHQPQHF.

This rearrangement joins TRBV7-9 to TRBJ2-2; no definite D call. The CDR3 spans 12 residues. Looked up from germline, CDR1 is SEHNR and CDR2 is FQNEAQ (reference sequence). Trimming pared 4 bases from V and 3 bases from J, leaving 3 bases between. The CDR3 loop is CASSSDTGELFF. CDR3 in DNA: TGTGCCAGCAGCTCCGACACCGGGGAGCTGTTTTTT.

The chain has TRBV5-6 and TRBJ2-1; 7 bases match TRBD2. The CDR3 loop spans 13 amino acids. J lost 6 bases, V lost 2 bases, and 2 bases had no gene match. Per the germline V gene, CDR1 is SGHDT and CDR2 is YYEEEE. CDR3 nucleotides: TGTGCCAGCAGCTTAATAGCGGGCAATGAGCAGTTCTTC. It codes for CASSLIAGNEQFF.

This clone appeared once. The chain links TRBV10-2 to TRBJ1-2; no firm D call. The V end was cut by 3 bases, the J end by 8 bases, with 19 bases between. Germline assignment: CDR1 WSHSY and CDR2 SAAADI. The CDR3 has 15 residues. Here the CDR3 DNA reads TGCGCCAGCAGTGAAACAAGGAGCAGCCCAGAGGGCTACACCTTC. This codes for CASSETRSSPEGYTF.

The chain joins TRBV6-4 to TRBJ2-2; D is possibly TRBD2 (5 bases). The germline CDR1 and CDR2 sequences are MRHNA and SNTAGT. Trimming took off 6 bases at V and 8 bases at J, with 7 bases between the two ends. The CDR3 consists of 11 residues. CDR3 sequence: CASRGRGELFF. CDR3 nucleotide sequence: TGTGCCAGCAGAGGGAGAGGGGAGCTGTTTTTT.

This clone was counted a few times. The CDR3 DNA is TGTGCCAGCAGCCCCCAACTAGCGGATGAGCAGTTCTTC. The encoded protein is CASSPQLADEQFF. V usage is TRBV7-7 and J usage is TRBJ2-1, with 8 bases that match TRBD2. CDR3 length: 13 residues. CDR1 is SSHAT, CDR2 FNYEAQ, per germline (reference sequence). J gave up 8 bases and V 5 bases, and 5 bases lay outside the gene matches.

This chain joins TRBV27 and TRBJ2-1, with D maybe TRBD1 (6 bases). The CDR3 is made up of 15 amino acids. Germline loops: CDR1 MNHEY, CDR2 SMNVEV (reference sequence). V was pared by 3 bases and J by 4 bases, with 13 bases between. The CDR3 loop reads CASSFWDTGYNEQFF. DNA for the CDR3: TGTGCCAGCAGTTTCTGGGACACCGGATACAATGAGCAGTTCTTC.

The chain couples TRBV10-3 to TRBJ2-7, with D perhaps TRBD1 (5 bases). Trimming left V 0 bases short and J 4 bases short, with 16 bases between. Germline CDR1 reads ENHRY; CDR2 reads SYGVKD. There are 16 residues in the CDR3. Here the CDR3 reads CAISESRSKQAYEQYF. The CDR3 DNA sequence: TGTGCCATCAGTGAGTCGAGAAGTAAACAGGCTTACGAGCAGTACTTC.

The chain recombines TRBV18 with TRBJ2-3; TRBD2 matches at 7 bases. V gave up 6 bases and J gave up 6 bases; unmatched junction bases: 6. Germline loops: CDR1 KGHSH, CDR2 LQKENI. The CDR3 loop spans 13 amino acids. CDR3 loop: CASSLGGSDTQYF. The CDR3 DNA reads TGTGCCAGCTCGCTCGGGGGGTCGGATACGCAGTATTTT.

The rearrangement joins TRBV9 to TRBJ2-3; TRBD2 aligns across 7 bases. This CDR3 is built from 18 residues. Germline V gene lookup returns CDR1 SGDLS and CDR2 YYNGEE. The J segment lost 0 bases and the V segment lost 3 bases, leaving 13 bases of the junction unmatched. The CDR3 sequence is CASSAALGASGSTDTQYF. The CDR3 DNA reads TGTGCCAGCAGCGCCGCCCTCGGGGCTAGCGGTAGCACAGATACGCAGTATTTT.

The genes are TRBV6-1 and TRBJ2-1, with TRBD2 matching 12 bases. The trim removed 1 base at V and 3 bases at J, leaving 7 bases unmatched. CDR1 is MNHNS and CDR2 is SASEGT in the germline V gene. This CDR3 contains 18 residues. CDR3 loop: CASSEGLAGEVGYNEQFF. As DNA, the CDR3 is TGTGCCAGCAGTGAAGGACTAGCGGGAGAGGTGGGCTACAATGAGCAGTTCTTC.